This paragraph reports one T cell receptor (beta chain). Its antigen is unidentified. The data were obtained in a study of cytomegalovirus exposure and HLA in healthy donors. Points from the study as a whole: In a later analysis, the majority of CMV-associated beta chains seemingly showed HLA restriction. CMV serostatus stood as the only immune exposure information on hand.

This CDR3 is built from 13 residues. V lost 2 bases and J lost 3, with 8 bases in between. A multiplex PCR was run with 60 Vbeta primers and 13 Jbeta primers. Generated by immunoSEQ multiplex PCR, the TCRdb table keeps only in-frame clones and is missing some. The repertoire holds about 130,000 clones, with about four fifths as singletons. Healthy bone marrow donors formed the donor group. V usage is TRBV5-3 and J usage is TRBJ1-2, with D perhaps TRBD1 (5 bases). TRBV5-3 belongs to the ORF category, with a function that is uncertain. The TCR was taken from a male donor in good health and CMV-seropositive. The sequenced material came from PBMCs. The CDR3 bases are TGTGCCAGAAGCTTATGCAGGGACTATGGCTACACCTTC. Amino acids: CARSLCRDYGYTF.